This passage covers 3 T cell receptor beta chains from one sample sequenced in a study of cytomegalovirus exposure and HLA in healthy donors (dated by TCRdb to 2015 to 2018). The library came from the immunoSEQ multiplex PCR assay. A mixture of 60 forward primers for TCR Vbeta segments and 13 reverse primers for TCR Jbeta segments was used in the multiplex PCR. TCRdb's version of the immuneACCESS table is confined to in-frame rearrangements and falls short of the full clone set. An unresolved V gene accounts for under half of the shortfall where checked; the remainder is of unknown origin. This sample comprises 90,000 to 140,000 clones, roughly 80% of them detected only once. The ten top clones hold about 6.9% of the sample. The sequenced material came from PBMCs. These receptors were taken from a man under 40 in good health and CMV-seropositive.

The chain uses TRBV5-4 and TRBJ2-5; 7 bases match TRBD1. The J call may be faulty, since TRBJ2-7 better matches the DNA end. Germline CDR1 and CDR2: SGHNT and YYREEE (reference sequence). This CDR3 has 17 residues. CDR3 in DNA: TGTGCCAGCAGCCGAAGGCAGGGGGTTGCTAACTCCTACGAGCAGTACTTC. Amino acids: CASSRRQGVANSYEQYF.

The CDR3: CASSFGWGRQETQYF. As DNA, the CDR3 is TGTGCCAGCAGTTTCGGATGGGGCAGGCAAGAGACCCAGTACTTC. The V and J genes are TRBV27 and TRBJ2-5; D is perhaps TRBD1 (5 bases). V lost 3 bases and J lost 2, with 13 bases in between. CDR1 is MNHEY, CDR2 SMNVEV, per germline (reference sequence). The CDR3 runs to 15 residues.

The V and J genes are TRBV4-2 and TRBJ1-1; TRBD1 matches 7 bases. V lost 3 bases, J lost 1 base, and 11 bases stayed unmatched. CDR3 length: 17 residues. Germline CDR1 reads LGHNA; CDR2 reads YNFKEQ. CDR3 in DNA: TGTGCCAGCAGCCACTCAAGGGGGCAGAGGGAGAACACTGAAGCTTTCTTT. Its protein is CASSHSRGQRENTEAFF.